The 17 T cell receptor beta chains reported below all come from one sample, sequenced in a study of blood T cell repertoires in COVID-19. Some clones are missing from TCRdb's copy, which holds only in-frame ones; the method was immunoSEQ multiplex PCR. The top ten clones hold 3.4% of a sample with around 81,000 clones, just under 85% of them seen once. The sample comprised peripheral blood. These receptors all stem from a man aged 50 to 60 with acute or convalescent COVID-19.

V is TRBV6-2 or TRBV6-3 and J is TRBJ2-4; 9 nucleotides align to TRBD1. Germline trimming cut 2 bases from V and 2 bases from J; bases unmatched to any gene: 10. CDR3 length: 18 residues. Germline loops: CDR1 MNHEY, CDR2 SVGEGT. This CDR3 reads CASSYRYGTGKSKNIQYF. DNA for the CDR3: TGTGCCAGCAGTTACCGTTATGGGACAGGGAAGTCCAAAAACATTCAGTACTTC.

The CDR3 here is CASSLSSTSGRTDTQYF. CDR3 coding DNA: TGCGCCAGCAGCTTGTCCTCGACTAGCGGGAGGACAGATACGCAGTATTTT. The rearrangement uses TRBV5-1 and TRBJ2-3; 13 nucleotides line up with TRBD2. CDR3 length: 17 amino acids. J gave up 3 bases and V 1 base, and 5 bases lay outside the gene matches. Germline CDR1 and CDR2: SGHRS and YFSETQ.

In its sample, this clone was seen a few times. V usage is TRBV18 and J usage is TRBJ1-1; D ambiguous. V was trimmed by 6 bases and J by 6 bases, leaving 17 bases between them. In germline, CDR1 is KGHSH, CDR2 LQKENI. This CDR3 contains 14 residues. The CDR3 here is CASSPGAAFPEAFF. In nucleotides, the CDR3 is TGTGCCAGCTCCCCGGGAGCGGCCTTCCCTGAAGCTTTCTTT.

The V gene is TRBV6-5, the J gene TRBJ2-1; 10 bases are shared with TRBD1. Unmatched junction bases numbered 3, after V lost 6 bases and J lost 1 base. Germline values: CDR1 MNHEY, CDR2 SVGAGI. CDR3 length equals 15 residues. CDR3 sequence (DNA): TGTGCCAGCAGCGCGGGACAGGGGTCCTACAATGAGCAGTTCTTC. Amino acid sequence: CASSAGQGSYNEQFF.

The genes are TRBV10-3 and TRBJ1-2; TRBD1 might be the D (5 bases). Germline V gene sequence: CDR1 ENHRY, CDR2 SYGVKD. This CDR3 is built from 14 residues. Trimming pared 2 bases from V and 8 bases from J, leaving 15 bases between. CDR3 DNA: TGTGCCATCAGTGAGCCTAGCGGGGCAGGAGGCTACACCTTC. Translated, it gives CAISEPSGAGGYTF.

The rearrangement uses TRBV18 and TRBJ1-1; D ambiguous. The CDR3 length is 17 residues. V lost 1 base and J lost 0, with 15 bases in between. Germline V gives CDR1 KGHSH, CDR2 LQKENI. The CDR3 is CASSPQVAGGLNTEAFF. DNA for the CDR3: TGTGCCAGCTCACCACAGGTGGCCGGAGGCCTGAACACTGAAGCTTTCTTT.

This clone has a handful of counts. Other DNA sequences of this sample code for an identical CDR3. The chain joins TRBV30 to TRBJ2-2; 7 bases are shared with TRBD1. CDR3 length equals 14 residues. The J segment lost 2 bases and the V segment lost 2 bases, leaving 2 bases of the junction unmatched. CDR1 and CDR2 (germline): GTSNPN, SVGIG (reference sequence). CDR3 residues: CAWSRDSNTGELFF. DNA of the CDR3: TGTGCCTGGAGTAGGGACAGTAACACCGGGGAGCTGTTTTTT.

This clone turned up a few times. This rearrangement joins TRBV7-6 to TRBJ1-6; tentative D call: TRBD1 (5 bases). Trimming pared 2 bases from V and 9 bases from J, leaving 14 bases between. Germline-derived CDR1 and CDR2 are SGHVS and FNYEAQ. This CDR3 has 15 residues. CDR3 nucleotide sequence: TGTGCCAGCAGCTTAATGGGGGGTACTAGTTCACCCCTCCACTTT. Translating gives CASSLMGGTSSPLHF.

The chain employs TRBV5-1 and TRBJ1-1; D might be TRBD1 (6 bases). There are 13 residues in the CDR3. Germline V gives CDR1 SGHRS, CDR2 YFSETQ. Trimming took 5 bases from V and 5 from J, leaving 13 bases between them. The CDR3 loop is CASRFEGGTEAFF. CDR3 DNA sequence: TGCGCCAGCAGGTTTGAGGGGGGGACTGAAGCTTTCTTT.

The gene calls are TRBV2 and TRBJ2-4; the D gene is possibly TRBD1 (6 bases). CDR1 and CDR2 (germline): SNHLY, FYNNEI. This CDR3 comprises 13 residues. V lost 7 bases and J 6 bases, leaving 13 bases between the germline ends. CDR3 amino acids: CASTRTDINIQYF. In DNA form, the CDR3 reads TGTGCCAGCACCAGGACAGACATAAACATTCAGTACTTC.

The chain uses TRBV19 and TRBJ2-1; 7 positions agree with TRBD2. V shed 1 base, J shed 7 bases, and the junction held 7 bases outside the gene matches. The V gene's germline CDR1 is LNHDA and CDR2 SQIVND (reference sequence). The CDR3 totals 15 residues. The CDR3 loop reads CASSIVPDSGNEQFF. CDR3 sequence (DNA): TGTGCCAGTAGTATAGTCCCCGATAGCGGGAATGAGCAGTTCTTC. Based on the CDR3 plus reference TRBV19 and TRBJ2-1, the full variable domain is DGGITQSPKYLFRKEGQNVTLSCEQNLNHDAMYWYRQDPGQGLRLIYYSQIVNDFQKGDIAEGYSVSREKKESFPLTVTSAQKNPTAFYLCASSIVPDSGNEQFFGPGTRLTVL.

The chain combines TRBV7-9 with TRBJ1-5; D may be TRBD1 (5 bases). Germline CDR1 is SEHNR and CDR2 is FQNEAQ (reference sequence). V was trimmed by 6 bases and J by 5 bases, leaving 17 bases between them. The CDR3 is made up of 15 amino acids. CDR3 protein: CASSPNGGLDQPQHF. The CDR3 DNA follows: TGTGCCAGCAGTCCTAACGGGGGGTTGGATCAGCCCCAGCATTTT.

This sequence joins TRBV7-3 and TRBJ2-3; TRBD2 matches 9 bases. The CDR3 has 14 residues. V was pared by 2 bases and J by 8 bases, with 5 bases of the junction left unmatched. Germline V gene sequence: CDR1 SGHTA, CDR2 FQGTGA. The CDR3 reads CASSLDFSGGTQYF. The CDR3 DNA reads as TGTGCCAGCAGCTTAGATTTTAGCGGGGGTACGCAGTATTTT.

The CDR3 is CASSPGQGLWSQFF. The CDR3 DNA follows: TGTGCCAGCTCACCGGGACAGGGTTTGTGGTCCCAGTTCTTC. The chain has TRBV5-6 and TRBJ2-1, with 9 bases lining up with TRBD1. The CDR3 is 14 residues long. Germline CDR1 SGHDT, CDR2 YYEEEE. After removal of 7 bases from V and 13 bases from J, the junction contained 15 bases not matched to a gene.

The rearrangement joins TRBV6-5 to TRBJ2-7, with D possibly TRBD1 on 6 matching bases. This CDR3 has 15 amino acids. The V and J ends lost 6 bases and 2 bases respectively, with 17 bases between them. Germline V lookup: CDR1 MNHEY, CDR2 SVGAGI. DNA of the CDR3: TGTGCCAGCAGCTTTCCGACAGGCGGCGCCTACGAGCAGTACTTC. Translated: CASSFPTGGAYEQYF.

This chain links TRBV24-1 with TRBJ2-5; 8 bases align to TRBD2. V lost 4 bases to trimming and J lost 5 bases; unmatched junction nucleotides: 17. The CDR3 sequence is 18 residues long. Germline loops: CDR1 KGHDR, CDR2 SFDVKD. In DNA, the CDR3 is TGTGCCACCAGTGACGACTCTTCGACCAGCGGGGGCGGGGAGACCCAGTACTTC. Protein sequence: CATSDDSSTSGGGETQYF.

This clone was found many times. The rearrangement links TRBV29-1 to TRBJ2-5; weak D call: TRBD2 (5 bases). Trimming took 7 bases from V and 4 from J, leaving 13 bases between them. In germline, CDR1 is SQVTM, CDR2 ANQGSEA. The CDR3 has 12 residues. The CDR3 protein is CSAFESGETQYF. The CDR3 DNA reads TGCAGCGCGTTCGAAAGCGGAGAGACCCAGTACTTC.